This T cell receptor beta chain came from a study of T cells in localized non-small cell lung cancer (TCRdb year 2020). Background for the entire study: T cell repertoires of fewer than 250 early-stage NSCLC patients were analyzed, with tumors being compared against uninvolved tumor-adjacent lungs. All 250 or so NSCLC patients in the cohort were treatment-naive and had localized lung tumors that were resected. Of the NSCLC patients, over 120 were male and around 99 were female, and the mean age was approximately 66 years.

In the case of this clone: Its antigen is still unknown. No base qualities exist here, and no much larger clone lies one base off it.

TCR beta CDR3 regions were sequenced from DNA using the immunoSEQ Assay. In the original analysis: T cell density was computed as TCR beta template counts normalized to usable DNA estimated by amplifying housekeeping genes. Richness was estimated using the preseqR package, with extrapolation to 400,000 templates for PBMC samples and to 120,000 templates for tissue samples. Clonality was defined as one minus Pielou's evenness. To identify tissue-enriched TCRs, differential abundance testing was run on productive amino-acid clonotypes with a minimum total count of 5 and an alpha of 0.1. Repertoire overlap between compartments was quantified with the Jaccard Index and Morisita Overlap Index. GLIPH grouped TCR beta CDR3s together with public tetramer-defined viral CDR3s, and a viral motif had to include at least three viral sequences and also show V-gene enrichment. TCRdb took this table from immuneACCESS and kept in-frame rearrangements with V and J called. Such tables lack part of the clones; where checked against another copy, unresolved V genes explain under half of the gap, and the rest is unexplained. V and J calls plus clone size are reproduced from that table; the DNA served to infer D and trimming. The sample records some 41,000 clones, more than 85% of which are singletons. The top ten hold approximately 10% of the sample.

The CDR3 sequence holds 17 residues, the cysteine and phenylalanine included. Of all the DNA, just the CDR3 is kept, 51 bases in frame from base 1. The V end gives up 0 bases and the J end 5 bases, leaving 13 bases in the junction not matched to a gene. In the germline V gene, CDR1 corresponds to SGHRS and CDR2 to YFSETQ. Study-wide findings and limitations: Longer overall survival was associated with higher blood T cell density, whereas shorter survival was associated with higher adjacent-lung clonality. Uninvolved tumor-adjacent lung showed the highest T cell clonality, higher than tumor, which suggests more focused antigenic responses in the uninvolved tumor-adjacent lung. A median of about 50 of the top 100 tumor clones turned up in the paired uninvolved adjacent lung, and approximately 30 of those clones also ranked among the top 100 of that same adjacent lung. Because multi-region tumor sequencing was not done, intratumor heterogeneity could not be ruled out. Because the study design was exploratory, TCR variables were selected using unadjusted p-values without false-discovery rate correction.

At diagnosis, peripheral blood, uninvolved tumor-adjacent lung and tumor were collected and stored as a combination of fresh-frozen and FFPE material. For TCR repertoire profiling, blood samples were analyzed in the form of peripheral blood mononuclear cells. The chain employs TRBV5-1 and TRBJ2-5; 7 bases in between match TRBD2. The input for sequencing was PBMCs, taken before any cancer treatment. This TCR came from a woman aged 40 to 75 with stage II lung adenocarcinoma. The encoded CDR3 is CASSLVTSASTLETQYF. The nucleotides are TGCGCCAGCAGCTTGGTTACTAGCGCTAGTACGTTGGAGACCCAGTACTTC.